The T cell receptor (beta chain) described here comes from a study of cytomegalovirus exposure and HLA in healthy donors. Study in general: Roughly 170 million T cells yielded 117 million unique TCR beta sequences in earlier analysis.

On this clone itself: Its antigen is unidentified.

Study-wide points: HLA alleles were associated with fewer than 20,000 TCR beta sequences in a later analysis at 0.05 false discovery rate.

A multiplex PCR was run with 60 Vbeta primers and 13 Jbeta primers. Measured with immunoSEQ multiplex PCR; TCRdb has only the in-frame clones, and not every one. The sample includes 150,000 to 200,000 clones, about 80% of them seen just once. The CDR3 is 12 amino acids. Germline CDR1 SNHLY, CDR2 FYNNEI. The J segment lost 3 bases and the V segment lost 4 bases, leaving 0 bases of the junction unmatched. The specimen sequenced was PBMCs. This TCR was recovered from a boy aged 5-17 years in good health and CMV-seronegative. V and J are TRBV2 and TRBJ2-7, with 7 positions matching TRBD2. The CDR3 sequence: CASSGTSYEQYF. The CDR3 bases are TGTGCCAGCAGTGGGACTAGCTACGAGCAGTACTTC.